The 21 T cell receptor beta chains reported below all come from one sample, sequenced in a study of T cells after yellow fever vaccination. MiXCR, applied by TCRdb to the 5' RACE reads, yields one record per CDR3 protein. The repertoire holds 40,000 to 50,000 distinct CDR3 sequences, with about 6.8% as singletons. This specimen consisted of CD8+ T cells not binding an NS4B(214-222) dextramer, sorted from PBMCs, obtained 45 days after the yellow fever booster vaccination. The origin of the receptors is a young man who received the YFV17D yellow fever vaccine.

This clonotype was observed at least ten times. V gene TRBV19 combines with J gene TRBJ2-1, with a possible D match to TRBD2 (5 bases). There are 13 residues in the CDR3. The germline gives CDR1 LNHDA, CDR2 SQIVND (reference sequence). Trimming took 4 bases from V and 4 from J, leaving 8 bases between them. This CDR3 reads CASSTGIYNEQFF. The DNA of the CDR3 is TGTGCCAGTAGTACGGGAATTTACAATGAGCAGTTCTTC.

This clonotype was recorded many times. The rearrangement joins TRBV6-5 to TRBJ1-2; D is perhaps TRBD1 (6 bases). Germline V lookup: CDR1 MNHEY, CDR2 SVGAGI. V was shortened by 4 bases and J by 3 bases, with 12 bases between the two germline ends. The CDR3 length is 14 residues. The CDR3 reads CASSFGGADYGYTF. The DNA of the CDR3 is TGTGCCAGCAGTTTTGGGGGCGCGGACTATGGCTACACCTTC.

This clonotype was seen many times. The V call is TRBV30, the J call TRBJ2-7; D may be TRBD1 (5 bases). CDR1 is GTSNPN and CDR2 is SVGIG in the germline V gene (reference sequence). CDR3 size: 12 residues. Trimming left V 3 bases short and J 6 bases short, with 12 bases between. CDR3 sequence (DNA): TGTGCCTGGAGACAGGACGTAGGCGAGCAGTACTTC. Translation: CAWRQDVGEQYF.

At least ten counts were recorded for this clonotype. The chain employs TRBV7-9 and TRBJ2-7; D ambiguous. V was clipped by 8 bases and J by 4 bases, with 6 bases between them. This CDR3 spans 10 amino acids. Germline V gives CDR1 SEHNR, CDR2 FQNEAQ (reference sequence). CDR3 loop: CASGTYEQYF. The CDR3 region has the DNA TGTGCCAGCGGCACATACGAGCAGTACTTC. Based on the CDR3 plus reference TRBV7-9 and TRBJ2-7, the full variable domain is DTGVSQNPRHKITKRGQNVTFRCDPISEHNRLYWYRQTLGQGPEFLTYFQNEAQLEKSRLLSDRFSAERPKGSFSTLEIQRTEQGDSAMYLCASGTYEQYFGPGTRLTVT.

This clonotype was counted ten times or more. The rearrangement joins TRBV7-9 to TRBJ2-7; 10 positions agree with TRBD2. Looked up from germline, CDR1 is SEHNR and CDR2 is FQNEAQ (reference sequence). V lost 5 bases and J lost 5; bases outside the gene matches: 9. The CDR3 loop spans 15 amino acids. CDR3 protein: CASSAASGSPDEQYF. The CDR3 DNA sequence: TGTGCCAGCAGCGCCGCTAGCGGGAGCCCCGACGAGCAGTACTTC. Based on the CDR3 plus reference TRBV7-9 and TRBJ2-7, the full variable domain is DTGVSQNPRHKITKRGQNVTFRCDPISEHNRLYWYRQTLGQGPEFLTYFQNEAQLEKSRLLSDRFSAERPKGSFSTLEIQRTEQGDSAMYLCASSAASGSPDEQYFGPGTRLTVT.

The rearrangement links TRBV12-3 or TRBV12-4 to TRBJ2-3; 8 positions match TRBD1. The length of the CDR3 is 15 residues. After removal of 6 bases from V and 6 bases from J, the junction contained 11 bases not matched to a gene. Here the CDR3 DNA reads TGTGCCAGCAGACTGGGGACAGGATATCACGATACGCAGTATTTT. As protein: CASRLGTGYHDTQYF.

This clonotype has ten or more counts. The J gene is TRBJ2-3, the V gene TRBV10-1; D gene uncertain. Trimming took off 7 bases at V and 5 bases at J, with 13 bases between the two ends. CDR1 and CDR2 (germline): WNHNN, SYGVQD (reference sequence). This CDR3 has 13 residues. CDR3 sequence: CASTFVDRDTQYF. As DNA, the CDR3 is TGCGCCAGCACTTTTGTTGATCGAGATACGCAGTATTTT.

In regard to this clonotype: A much larger clone differs by one base, so this may be a read error. The chain recombines TRBV12-3 or TRBV12-4 with TRBJ2-7, with TRBD2 matching over 9 bases. V lost 6 bases, J lost 4 bases, and 7 bases stayed unmatched. The CDR3 covers 14 residues. The CDR3 loop is CASRSIAGAYEQYF. CDR3 nucleotides: TGTGCCAGCAGATCGATAGCGGGGGCTTACGAGCAGTACTTC.

At least ten counts were recorded for this clonotype. The chain links TRBV6-5 to TRBJ2-2; D is ambiguous. CDR3 size: 16 residues. Germline assignment: CDR1 MNHEY and CDR2 SVGAGI. V shed 2 bases and J shed 0 bases, with 10 bases lying between them. The CDR3 protein is CASSYTIPANTGELFF. The CDR3 DNA sequence: TGTGCCAGCAGTTACACGATCCCCGCGAACACCGGGGAGCTGTTTTTT.

The chain is built from TRBV11-1 and TRBJ2-2, with 7 bases that match TRBD2. Germline V gene sequence: CDR1 SGHAT, CDR2 FQDESV (reference sequence). This CDR3 has 18 amino acids. The V segment lost 4 bases and the J segment 0 bases; nucleotides outside the gene matches: 11. CDR3 DNA sequence: TGTGCCAGCAGCTCAGACTCGGGGACTATCGCGAACACCGGGGAGCTGTTTTTT. This gives the protein CASSSDSGTIANTGELFF.

This clonotype was seen many times. V is TRBV7-9 and J is TRBJ2-1; D is perhaps TRBD2 (6 bases). V was trimmed by 11 bases and J by 8 bases, leaving 19 bases between them. CDR3 length: 13 amino acids. The germline V gene encodes CDR1 SEHNR and CDR2 FQNEAQ (reference sequence). This CDR3 is CAQGGKGGDEQFF. The CDR3, as DNA: TGTGCCCAGGGCGGGAAGGGTGGCGATGAGCAGTTCTTC.

At least ten counts were recorded for this clonotype. This rearrangement joins TRBV6-6 to TRBJ2-1; the D gene is possibly TRBD1 (5 bases). There are 11 residues in the CDR3. Germline CDR1 and CDR2: MNHNY and SVGAGI (reference sequence). V dropped 7 bases and J dropped 9 bases, with 10 bases sitting between them. The CDR3 DNA is TGTGCCAGCATAGGGGAACGTGAGCAGTTCTTC. Its protein is CASIGEREQFF.

In the case of this clonotype: This may stem from a read error, because a much larger clone lies one nucleotide away. The CDR3 nucleotides read TGCAGTGCTAGCATACCAGCGGAACCGTACGAGCAGTACTTC. Its translation: CSASIPAEPYEQYF. The chain combines TRBV20-1 with TRBJ2-7; D is possibly TRBD2 (5 bases). V was trimmed by 3 bases and J by 4 bases, leaving 16 bases between them. The germline V gene encodes CDR1 DFQATT and CDR2 SNEGSKA (reference sequence). CDR3 length: 14 amino acids.

This clonotype was counted at least ten times. CDR3 amino acids: CATSGGLAASTDTQYF. Here the CDR3 DNA reads TGTGCCACCAGTGGTGGACTAGCGGCTAGCACAGATACGCAGTATTTT. V usage is TRBV24-1 and J usage is TRBJ2-3, with TRBD2 matching 10 bases. CDR3 size: 16 residues. Germline CDR1 reads KGHDR; CDR2 reads SFDVKD. Trimming removed 5 bases from V and 0 bases from J; junction bases left unmatched: 4.

This clonotype turned up a few times. The chain joins TRBV7-9 to TRBJ2-7, with TRBD1 matching 8 bases. J gave up 6 bases and V 0 bases, and 7 bases lay outside the gene matches. This CDR3 contains 15 residues. CDR1 SEHNR and CDR2 FQNEAQ come from the germline V gene (reference sequence). For the CDR3, the DNA is TGTGCCAGCAGCTTAGCGCTCGGACAGGGAGTCGAGCAGTACTTC. Protein: CASSLALGQGVEQYF.

The sample holds many counts of this clonotype. The V and J genes are TRBV7-9 and TRBJ1-2; D is possibly TRBD1 (6 bases). This CDR3 comprises 13 residues. With 5 bases removed from V and 3 bases from J, the gap between germline ends came to 10 bases. In germline, CDR1 is SEHNR, CDR2 FQNEAQ (reference sequence). In DNA form, the CDR3 reads TGTGCCAGCAGCCTCGGACAGCACTATGGCTACACCTTC. It yields the protein CASSLGQHYGYTF.

This clonotype was seen ten or more times. V and J are TRBV18 and TRBJ2-7; 7 bases agree with TRBD1. Germline CDR1 and CDR2: KGHSH and LQKENI. Losses at the gene ends were 2 bases for V and 3 bases for J; bases not matched to a gene: 7. CDR3 size: 15 residues. The CDR3 nucleotides read TGTGCCAGCTCACCAGAGGGGACAGCCTACTACGAGCAGTACTTC. This sequence encodes CASSPEGTAYYEQYF.

Many counts were recorded for this clonotype. The chain joins TRBV6-2 or TRBV6-3 to TRBJ2-7; D unresolved. V gave up 2 bases and J gave up 1 base, with 6 bases separating them. The CDR3 totals 13 residues. Germline CDR1 and CDR2: MNHEY and SVGEGT. CDR3 sequence: CASSYDGSYEQYF. The CDR3 DNA follows: TGTGCCAGCAGTTACGACGGATCCTACGAGCAGTACTTC.

This clonotype was seen many times. The V gene is TRBV5-1, the J gene TRBJ2-7; 9 bases map to TRBD1. The CDR3 totals 16 residues. The germline V gene encodes CDR1 SGHRS and CDR2 YFSETQ. Losses at the gene ends were 2 bases for V and 4 bases for J; bases not matched to a gene: 10. CDR3 in amino acids: CASSLTTGQGFYEQYF. The DNA of the CDR3 is TGCGCCAGCAGCTTAACTACGGGACAGGGTTTTTACGAGCAGTACTTC.

In its sample, this clonotype was seen many times. V is TRBV9 and J is TRBJ1-2; a possible D gene is TRBD1 (6 bases). V gave up 0 bases and J gave up 3 bases, with 21 bases separating them. The germline CDR1 and CDR2 sequences are SGDLS and YYNGEE. This CDR3 contains 18 residues. The CDR3 nucleotides read TGTGCCAGCAGCGTAGACGGCGGGGGCGTGAGGGTTGACTATGGCTACACCTTC. Translating it yields CASSVDGGGVRVDYGYTF.

This clonotype showed up many times. This sequence joins TRBV4-2 and TRBJ2-7; D is perhaps TRBD2 (5 bases). CDR1 is LGHNA and CDR2 is YNFKEQ in the germline V gene. Deletions cut 3 bases from V and 0 bases from J, with 15 bases between. CDR3 length: 16 residues. The CDR3 loop reads CASSHSSADASYEQYF. DNA of the CDR3: TGTGCCAGCAGCCATTCATCAGCGGATGCCTCCTACGAGCAGTACTTC.